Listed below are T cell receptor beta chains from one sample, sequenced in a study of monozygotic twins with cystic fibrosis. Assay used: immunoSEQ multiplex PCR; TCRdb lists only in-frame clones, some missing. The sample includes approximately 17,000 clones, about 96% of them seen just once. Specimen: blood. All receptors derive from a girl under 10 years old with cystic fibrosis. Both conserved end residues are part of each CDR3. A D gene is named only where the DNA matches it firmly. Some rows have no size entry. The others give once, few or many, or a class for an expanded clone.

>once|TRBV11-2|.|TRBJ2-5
TGTGCCAGCAGCTTAGGCCAAGAGACCCAGTACTTC
CASSLGQETQYF
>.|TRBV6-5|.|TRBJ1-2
TGTGCCAGCAGTCCCCTCGGGCAGGGTGATGGCTACACCTTC
CASSPLGQGDGYTF
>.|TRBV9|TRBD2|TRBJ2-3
TGTGCCAGCAGCGTAAGCGGGGGGCTCTACACAGATACGCAGTATTTT
CASSVSGGLYTDTQYF
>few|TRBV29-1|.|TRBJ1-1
TGCAGCGTTGGACTAATGAACACTGAAGCTTTCTTT
CSVGLMNTEAFF
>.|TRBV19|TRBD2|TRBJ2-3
TGTGCCACCGACCCGCGGACTAGCGGGTTCCCTAGCACAGATACGCAGTATTTT
CATDPRTSGFPSTDTQYF
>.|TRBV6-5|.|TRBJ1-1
TGTGCCAGCAGTTACGACGGTGGGGGCAACACTGAAGCTTTCTTT
CASSYDGGGNTEAFF
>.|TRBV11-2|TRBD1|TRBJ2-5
TGTGCCAGCGGAAGACAGGGGTTGATACAAGAGACCCAGTACTTC
CASGRQGLIQETQYF
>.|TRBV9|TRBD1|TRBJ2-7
TGTGCCAGCAGCGAGTCGGACGGGACAGGGATCGGGGAGCAGTACTTC
CASSESDGTGIGEQYF
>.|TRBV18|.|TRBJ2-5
TGTGCCAGCTCACCGGTGGGGCCGGGCCCCTCGTGGGTAGAGACCCAGTACTTC
CASSPVGPGPSWVETQYF
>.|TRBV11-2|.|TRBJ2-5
TGTGCCAGCAGCCTTCCGTCGACGGAGACCCAGTACTTC
CASSLPSTETQYF
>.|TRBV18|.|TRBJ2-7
TGTGCCAGCTCACCGTCCGTTCGGGGTTTTCCTTTCGAGCAGTACTTC
CASSPSVRGFPFEQYF
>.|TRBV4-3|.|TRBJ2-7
TGCGCCAGCAGCCAAGACCAGGCCCAGGGCCCCTACGAGCAGTACTTC
CASSQDQAQGPYEQYF
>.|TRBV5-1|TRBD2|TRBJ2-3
TGCGCCAGCAGCCCCTCGAGCGGGGGAGGCACAGATACGCAGTATTTT
CASSPSSGGGTDTQYF
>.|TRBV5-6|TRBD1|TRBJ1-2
TGTGCCAGCAGTCGAGGGACAGGTTCCTTCGCTAATGGCTACACCTTC
CASSRGTGSFANGYTF
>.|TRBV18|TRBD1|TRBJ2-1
TGTGCCAGCTCGCCGGGACAGGAGTATGAGCAGTTCTTC
CASSPGQEYEQFF
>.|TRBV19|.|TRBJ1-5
TGTGCCAGTAGTTTGGGGGCGGGAAATTGGCCCCAGCATTTT
CASSLGAGNWPQHF
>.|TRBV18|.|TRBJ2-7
TGTGCCAGCTCACCCGGCGTAACAGGGCCCTCCTACGAGCAGTACTTC
CASSPGVTGPSYEQYF
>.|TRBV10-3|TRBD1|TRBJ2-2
TGTGCCATCAGTGAGTTCGGGACAGCCGCGAACACCGGGGAGCTGTTTTTT
CAISEFGTAANTGELFF
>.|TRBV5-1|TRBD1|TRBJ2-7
TGCGCCAGCAGCTCTTTGTCCGGGACAGATTCCGAGCAGTACTTC
CASSSLSGTDSEQYF
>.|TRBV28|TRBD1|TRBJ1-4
TGTGCCAGCAGAATGAGACAGGGGTGGATGGCACCTAATGAAAAACTGTTTTTT
CASRMRQGWMAPNEKLFF
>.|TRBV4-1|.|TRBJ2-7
TGCGCCAGCAGCCATGACCGAGGGCCCTACGAGCAGTACTTC
CASSHDRGPYEQYF
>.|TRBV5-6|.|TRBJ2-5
TGTGCCAGCACTAGACTTCAAGAGACCCAGTACTTC
CASTRLQETQYF
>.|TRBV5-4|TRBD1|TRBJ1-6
TGTGCCAGCAGCTCCAAAACTCAGGGGGAAGAATCACCCCTCCACTTT
CASSSKTQGEESPLHF
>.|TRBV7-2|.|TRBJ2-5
TGTGCCAGCAGCTTGCCTAGCTACGAGACCCAGTACTTC
CASSLPSYETQYF
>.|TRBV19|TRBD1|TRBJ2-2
TGTGCCAGTAGTATAAGGCCGGCAGGGGGCGCAACCGGGGAGCTGTTTTTT
CASSIRPAGGATGELFF
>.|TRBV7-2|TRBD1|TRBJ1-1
TGTGCCAGCAGTCGGGCAGGGGGGAAGAACACTGAAGCTTTCTTT
CASSRAGGKNTEAFF